The 21 T cell receptor beta chains below come from one sample, sequenced in a study of CD8+ T cells in alopecia areata. RNA extraction was followed by reverse transcription into cDNA, which acted as the sequencing template. The assay was immunoSEQ multiplex PCR, and TCRdb's table has in-frame clones only and misses some. The data show 150,000 to 200,000 clones, just under 60% seen once. This specimen was CD4+ T cells sorted from blood, taken at week 0. The receptor source for this set is a human donor with alopecia areata.

V is TRBV25-1 and J is TRBJ1-1; D might be TRBD1 (5 bases). V was shortened by 2 bases and J by 5 bases, with 15 bases between the two germline ends. There are 15 residues in the CDR3. Germline values: CDR1 MGHDK, CDR2 SYGVNS. This chain's CDR3 is CASSETGKGRTEAFF. The CDR3 DNA sequence: TGTGCCAGCAGTGAAACCGGAAAGGGGCGGACTGAAGCTTTCTTT.

This clone was detected a few times. The chain couples TRBV12-5 to TRBJ2-6; tentatively, D is TRBD1 (6 bases). The CDR3 consists of 17 residues. V lost 3 bases, J lost 4 bases, and 16 bases lay in between. CDR1 and CDR2 from the germline V gene are LGHNT and FRNRAP. The CDR3 bases are TGTGCTAGTGGTTTTCTTGAAGGGGGTGTGGGGGCCAACGTCCTGACTTTC. Amino acids: CASGFLEGGVGANVLTF. Filled out from reference TRBV12-5 and TRBJ2-6, the complete variable domain reads DARVTQTPRHKVTEMGQEVTMRCQPILGHNTVFWYRQTMMQGLELLAYFRNRAPLDDSGMPKDRFSAEMPDATLATLKIQPSEPRDSAVYFCASGFLEGGVGANVLTFGAGSRLTVL.

The genes are TRBV7-9 and TRBJ2-3; the D gene is possibly TRBD2 (5 bases). CDR3 length equals 14 residues. Per germline, CDR1 SEHNR and CDR2 FQNEAQ (reference sequence). V lost 2 bases to trimming and J lost 1 base, with 7 bases between them. Here the CDR3 reads CASSLNGGTDTQYF. The CDR3 DNA reads as TGTGCCAGCAGCTTAAACGGGGGCACAGATACGCAGTATTTT. The full variable domain, rest sourced from reference TRBV7-9 and TRBJ2-3, is DTGVSQNPRHKITKRGQNVTFRCDPISEHNRLYWYRQTLGQGPEFLTYFQNEAQLEKSRLLSDRFSAERPKGSFSTLEIQRTEQGDSAMYLCASSLNGGTDTQYFGPGTRLTVL.

The V gene is TRBV4-2, the J gene TRBJ1-2; 9 bases fit TRBD1. Germline-derived CDR1 and CDR2 are LGHNA and YNFKEQ. CDR3 length: 15 amino acids. After removal of 1 base from V and 7 bases from J, the junction contained 7 bases not matched to a gene. For the CDR3, the DNA is TGTGCCAGCAGCCAAGTTCCCCGGGACAGGGCTGGCTACACCTTC. Its translation: CASSQVPRDRAGYTF.

This clone occurred a few times. V gene TRBV5-1 combines with J gene TRBJ2-3, with 9 bases matching TRBD2. Germline trimming cut 6 bases from V and 4 bases from J; bases unmatched to any gene: 9. The CDR3 is made up of 15 amino acids. From germline, CDR1 is SGHRS and CDR2 YFSETQ. CDR3 residues: CASKAGGGASDTQYF. For the CDR3, the DNA is TGCGCCAGCAAGGCTGGCGGGGGGGCCTCAGATACGCAGTATTTT.

The chain recombines TRBV29-1 with TRBJ1-2; weak D call: TRBD1 (5 bases). Germline CDR1 SQVTM, CDR2 ANQGSEA. V was clipped by 6 bases and J by 3 bases, with 8 bases between them. The CDR3 runs 11 residues. CDR3 sequence reads: CSVVQDYGYTF. The CDR3, as DNA: TGCAGCGTCGTACAGGACTATGGCTACACCTTC.

This clone was counted a few times. This sample also contains other DNA sequences that code for the same CDR3. The genes are TRBV5-1 and TRBJ1-1, with 8 positions matching TRBD1. The trim removed 4 bases at V and 1 base at J, leaving 3 bases unmatched. Germline V CDR1 and CDR2: SGHRS, YFSETQ. CDR3 length: 14 residues. CDR3 DNA sequence: TGCGCCAGCAGCCCAGGGACAGGGAACACTGAAGCTTTCTTT. Residues: CASSPGTGNTEAFF.

The chain joins TRBV7-2 to TRBJ2-7, with D tentatively TRBD1 (7 bases). Germline CDR1 SGHTA, CDR2 FQGNSA. Trimming removed 4 bases from V and 6 bases from J, with 19 bases in between. The CDR3 is made up of 15 amino acids. DNA of the CDR3: TGTGCCAGCAGCTCCCTGCGGCAGGGGGGCCCCGAGCAGTACTTC. Protein: CASSSLRQGGPEQYF.

This sequence joins TRBV7-9 and TRBJ1-6, with D hard to call. In germline, CDR1 is SEHNR, CDR2 FQNEAQ (reference sequence). This CDR3 has 15 amino acids. Trimming stripped 5 bases from V and 0 bases from J, with 8 bases between. CDR3 DNA sequence: TGTGCCAGCAGCCAACAGCTCTCCTATAATTCACCCCTCCACTTT. Its protein product is CASSQQLSYNSPLHF.

The chain uses TRBV5-1 and TRBJ1-2; D unclear. V lost 5 bases and J lost 8, with 16 bases in between. From germline, CDR1 is SGHRS and CDR2 YFSETQ. The CDR3 runs to 13 residues. In nucleotides, the CDR3 is TGCGCCAGCAGTTACTCCTCCGACGGCGGCTACACCTTC. It codes for CASSYSSDGGYTF.

The rearrangement links TRBV6-5 to TRBJ2-7; D gene ambiguous. Looked up from germline, CDR1 is MNHEY and CDR2 is SVGAGI. The length of the CDR3 is 14 residues. V dropped 5 bases and J dropped 2 bases, with 13 bases sitting between them. CDR3 in amino acids: CASSPWSTTYEQYF. The CDR3 nucleotides read TGTGCCAGCAGTCCCTGGTCCACCACCTACGAGCAGTACTTC.

The gene calls are TRBV15 and TRBJ2-1; D not certain. Germline CDR1 is LNHNV and CDR2 is YYDKDF (reference sequence). With 1 base removed from V and 9 bases from J, the gap between germline ends came to 7 bases. CDR3 size: 12 residues. The CDR3 DNA reads as TGTGCCACCAGCAGAGCCCGTGGTGAGCAGTTCTTC. It translates to CATSRARGEQFF.

This clone was recorded only once. The chain combines TRBV5-1 with TRBJ2-3; D gene uncertain. Germline V gene data show CDR1 as SGHRS and CDR2 as YFSETQ. Trimming pared 3 bases from V and 2 bases from J, leaving 10 bases between. The CDR3 is made up of 14 amino acids. The CDR3 loop reads CASSSLKATDTQYF. CDR3 in DNA: TGCGCCAGCAGCTCGTTAAAAGCCACAGATACGCAGTATTTT.

The CDR3 region is CASSPGLAPNEQFF. CDR3 in DNA: TGTGCCAGCAGCCCGGGACTAGCCCCCAATGAGCAGTTCTTC. V gene TRBV5-4 combines with J gene TRBJ2-1, with 9 bases matching TRBD2. The CDR3 is 14 amino acids. J lost 6 bases, V lost 4 bases, and 5 bases had no gene match. Germline V CDR1 and CDR2: SGHNT, YYREEE (reference sequence).

This clone has only a few counts. This chain connects TRBV7-2 to TRBJ1-5; a possible D gene is TRBD1 (5 bases). CDR1 and CDR2 (germline): SGHTA, FQGNSA. CDR3 length: 13 residues. V was pared by 3 bases and J by 8 bases, with 11 bases between. The CDR3, as DNA: TGTGCCAGCAGCTTCTCCCGAGGGGAGCCCCAGCATTTT. As protein: CASSFSRGEPQHF.

The chain recombines TRBV30 with TRBJ2-2, with D hard to call. Per germline, CDR1 GTSNPN and CDR2 SVGIG (reference sequence). The CDR3 length is 15 residues. V lost 3 bases and J lost 0, with 11 bases in between. The CDR3 DNA reads as TGTGCCTGGAGGTTCGGGCGTGCGAACACCGGGGAGCTGTTTTTT. Protein: CAWRFGRANTGELFF.

The V and J genes are TRBV30 and TRBJ2-7; 8 nucleotides line up with TRBD2. V dropped 8 bases and J dropped 4; count of bases not matched to a gene: 4. CDR3 length: 11 amino acids. In germline, CDR1 is GTSNPN, CDR2 SVGIG (reference sequence). The CDR3 DNA sequence: TGTGCCAGCGGGGGCGGTTACGAGCAGTACTTC. This codes for CASGGGYEQYF.

In its sample, this clone was seen a few times. The rearrangement uses TRBV29-1 and TRBJ2-5; D gene ambiguous. The length of the CDR3 is 12 residues. Germline V lookup: CDR1 SQVTM, CDR2 ANQGSEA. The V end was cut by 5 bases, the J end by 5 bases, with 12 bases between. Written as DNA, the CDR3 is TGCAGCGTTACCCCCGGGCAGGAGACCCAGTACTTC. Amino acid sequence: CSVTPGQETQYF.

The V and J genes are TRBV6-1 and TRBJ1-2, with D unclear. CDR1 MNHNS and CDR2 SASEGT come from the germline V gene. This CDR3 is 14 amino acids long. V gave up 2 bases and J gave up 3 bases, with 10 bases separating them. CDR3 residues: CASSEIPWDYGYTF. DNA for the CDR3: TGTGCCAGCAGTGAAATACCCTGGGACTATGGCTACACCTTC.

The chain joins TRBV27 to TRBJ2-5; D not resolved. The ends were cut back, 7 bases at V and 3 bases at J, with 6 bases in the middle. Per the germline V gene, CDR1 is MNHEY and CDR2 is SMNVEV (reference sequence). CDR3 length: 11 amino acids. DNA of the CDR3: TGTGCCAGCAAATCCGAAGAGACCCAGTACTTC. Translated: CASKSEETQYF.

The chain couples TRBV5-4 to TRBJ2-7, with TRBD1 as a possible D gene (6 bases). CDR1 SGHNT and CDR2 YYREEE come from the germline V gene (reference sequence). The CDR3 spans 15 residues. The V end was cut by 6 bases, the J end by 2 bases, with 18 bases between. Here the CDR3 reads CASTPTSGQTYEQYF. CDR3 in DNA: TGTGCCAGCACCCCGACGTCCGGACAGACCTACGAGCAGTACTTC.